The 30 T cell receptor beta chains below come from one sample, sequenced in a study of identical twins. One entry per CDR3 protein, called by TCRdb with MiXCR from the 5' RACE reads. Of over 500,000 distinct CDR3 sequences listed, roughly a fifth are singletons. These data were also filed under a second study, of T cells expressing NK-cell markers.

The specimen was CD4+ T cells sorted from blood. These receptors were taken from a woman younger than 35 in good health.

In its sample, this clonotype was seen a few times. This CDR3 reads CAGRVSGIHEQYF. The CDR3 DNA follows: TGTGCCGGACGGGTTAGCGGGATCCACGAGCAGTACTTC. This rearrangement joins TRBV6-2 or TRBV6-3 to TRBJ2-7, with 8 positions matching TRBD2. Germline V gene sequence: CDR1 MNHEY, CDR2 SVGEGT. V was clipped by 11 bases and J by 5 bases; unmatched bases: 11. CDR3 length: 13 amino acids.

This chain uses TRBV10-3 with TRBJ2-3; possibly TRBD1 for D (6 bases). This CDR3 spans 15 amino acids. Germline CDR1 ENHRY, CDR2 SYGVKD. The germline V and J ends were trimmed by 5 bases and 5 bases, with 17 bases remaining between them. The CDR3 region is CAISYQGPRRDTQYF. CDR3 nucleotides: TGTGCCATCAGTTATCAGGGGCCCCGAAGAGATACGCAGTATTTT.

The rearrangement links TRBV12-3 or TRBV12-4 to TRBJ2-3; a possible D gene is TRBD2 (6 bases). The CDR3 extends over 15 amino acids. The V end was cut by 1 base, the J end by 8 bases, with 16 bases between. CDR3 bases: TGTGCCAGCAGTTTAGGCGGGGCCAGGAGGTCTACGCAGTATTTT. Amino acids: CASSLGGARRSTQYF.

This chain links TRBV5-5 with TRBJ2-5, with D unclear. Per the germline V gene, CDR1 is SGHKS and CDR2 is YYEKEE (reference sequence). The V and J ends lost 4 bases and 4 bases respectively, with 14 bases between them. The CDR3 has 14 amino acids. The CDR3 coding sequence is TGTGCCAGCAGCCCGACGGCCTCAAGAGAGACCCAGTACTTC. Translated, it gives CASSPTASRETQYF.

The chain uses TRBV29-1 and TRBJ1-5; D possibly corresponds to TRBD1 (6 bases). Germline V gene data show CDR1 as SQVTM and CDR2 as ANQGSEA. The CDR3 covers 13 residues. The V gene lost 6 bases and the J gene lost 5 bases, with 14 bases spanning the gap. The DNA for the CDR3 is TGCAGCGTCGAAACAAACAGGGATCAGCCCCAGCATTTT. Its protein is CSVETNRDQPQHF.

This clonotype has ten or more counts. A read error may produce the germline difference seen at one junction end. This chain's CDR3 is CSARGVDRHSNQPQHF. DNA of the CDR3: TGCAGTGCAAGAGGGGTGGACAGGCATAGCAATCAGCCCCAGCATTTT. This chain connects TRBV20-1 to TRBJ1-5; 7 bases align to TRBD1. CDR1 is DFQATT, CDR2 SNEGSKA, per germline (reference sequence). The CDR3 is made up of 16 amino acids.

This clonotype has more than one count but fewer than ten. The chain joins TRBV27 to TRBJ2-7, with unresolved D. Trimming removed 6 bases at V and 1 base at J, with 13 bases between. Germline V lookup: CDR1 MNHEY, CDR2 SMNVEV (reference sequence). This CDR3 is 14 amino acids long. CDR3 in DNA: TGTGCCAGCAGGGCGAGGCGGTTGTCCTACGAGCAGTACTTC. Amino acids: CASRARRLSYEQYF.

The chain links TRBV7-9 to TRBJ1-1, with D perhaps matching TRBD1 (5 bases). CDR3 length equals 14 residues. Between the trimmed V and J ends, which lost 5 bases and 5 bases, there was a span of 15 bases. Germline CDR1 and CDR2: SEHNR and FQNEAQ (reference sequence). The CDR3 protein is CASSPRLGGTEAFF. Written as DNA, the CDR3 is TGTGCCAGCAGCCCGAGACTGGGGGGGACTGAAGCTTTCTTT.

The rearrangement joins TRBV20-1 to TRBJ2-2; the D is unclear. Germline loops: CDR1 DFQATT, CDR2 SNEGSKA (reference sequence). CDR3 length: 15 amino acids. With 3 bases removed from V and 7 bases from J, the gap between germline ends came to 18 bases. CDR3 nucleotide sequence: TGCAGTGCTAGTGGCGCTACGACCGGAATCGGGGAGCTGTTTTTT. Protein sequence: CSASGATTGIGELFF.

The gene calls are TRBV20-1 and TRBJ2-3; TRBD2 matches 9 bases. CDR1 is DFQATT, CDR2 SNEGSKA, per germline (reference sequence). The CDR3 consists of 15 residues. Trimming took 1 base from V and 6 from J; bases not matched to a gene: 8. The CDR3 coding sequence is TGCAGTGCTAGAGCGAGAGCGGGGGGTGGTGATACGCAGTATTTT. Its protein is CSARARAGGGDTQYF.

The chain combines TRBV4-2 with TRBJ2-3; D possibly corresponds to TRBD2 (5 bases). Germline V gene data show CDR1 as LGHNA and CDR2 as YNFKEQ. The CDR3 loop spans 14 amino acids. Trimming removed 2 bases from V and 4 bases from J, with 10 bases in between. DNA for the CDR3: TGTGCCAGCAGCCAAAATAGCGCCCCAGATACGCAGTATTTT. Protein: CASSQNSAPDTQYF.

The chain employs TRBV19 and TRBJ1-5; D is ambiguous. This CDR3 has 15 amino acids. Trimming removed 6 bases from V and 0 bases from J, with 12 bases in between. Germline CDR1 is LNHDA and CDR2 is SQIVND (reference sequence). As DNA, the CDR3 is TGTGCCAGTAGGCCACATCGTAATAGCAATCAGCCCCAGCATTTT. The encoded protein is CASRPHRNSNQPQHF.

There are many counts of this clonotype. This chain uses TRBV3-1 with TRBJ1-5; D is ambiguous. The CDR3 totals 14 residues. Germline CDR1 reads LGHDT; CDR2 reads YNNKEL (reference sequence). V was cut by 4 bases and J by 9 bases, with 16 bases left in between. CDR3 sequence reads: CASSPVPHAGPQHF. In DNA, the CDR3 is TGTGCCAGCAGCCCGGTTCCTCATGCAGGGCCCCAGCATTTT.

This rearrangement joins TRBV18 to TRBJ1-6; D not resolved. CDR3 size: 13 residues. Germline V gives CDR1 KGHSH, CDR2 LQKENI. Trimming stripped 3 bases from V and 6 bases from J, with 6 bases between. CDR3 DNA: TGTGCCAGCTCACCGGCCTCTAATTCACCCCTCCACTTT. Translated: CASSPASNSPLHF.

In this sample, this clonotype turned up a few times. This chain joins TRBV9 and TRBJ2-1, with 11 bases fitting TRBD1. CDR3 length: 16 residues. Germline CDR1 reads SGDLS; CDR2 reads YYNGEE. The V gene end was trimmed by 4 bases and the J gene end by 9 bases; junction bases not matched to a gene: 12. DNA of the CDR3: TGTGCCAGCAGCCCCCAAACGGGACAGGGGGTCGGTGAGCAGTTCTTC. Translation gives CASSPQTGQGVGEQFF.

This clonotype was picked up a small number of times. This chain joins TRBV4-3 and TRBJ2-3; TRBD1 aligns across 7 bases. This CDR3 region has 19 residues. Germline CDR1 LGHNA, CDR2 YSLEER. V gave up 0 bases and J gave up 1 base; unmatched junction bases: 13. The CDR3 DNA reads TGCGCCAGCAGCCAAGATGGGCGGACAGGTGTGATGGGCACAGATACGCAGTATTTT. Its translation is CASSQDGRTGVMGTDTQYF.

This clonotype came up a few times. This chain joins TRBV20-1 and TRBJ1-5; 8 bases fit TRBD1. V shed 6 bases and J 4 bases; nucleotides not matched to a gene: 5. Germline V gene lookup returns CDR1 DFQATT and CDR2 SNEGSKA (reference sequence). The CDR3 contains 13 residues. CDR3 in amino acids: CSARTGHNQPQHF. CDR3 DNA sequence: TGCAGTGCGAGGACAGGGCATAATCAGCCCCAGCATTTT.

The chain combines TRBV7-3 with TRBJ1-1; D not certain. V was trimmed by 1 base and J by 2 bases, leaving 8 bases between them. In germline, CDR1 is SGHTA, CDR2 FQGTGA. The CDR3 sequence is 14 residues long. CDR3 in amino acids: CASSLMADNTEAFF. Here the CDR3 DNA reads TGTGCCAGCAGCTTAATGGCAGATAACACTGAAGCTTTCTTT.

V is TRBV30 and J is TRBJ2-1, with 7 bases aligning to TRBD2. In germline, CDR1 is GTSNPN, CDR2 SVGIG (reference sequence). The CDR3 has 16 amino acids. Here the CDR3 reads CAWEGGGGRSYNEQFF. The CDR3, as DNA: TGTGCTTGGGAGGGAGGCGGGGGACGCTCCTACAATGAGCAGTTCTTC.

This clonotype turned up a few times. The chain has TRBV20-1 and TRBJ1-4, with D maybe TRBD1 (6 bases). The germline V and J ends were trimmed by 1 base and 8 bases, with 14 bases remaining between them. Germline-derived CDR1 and CDR2 are DFQATT and SNEGSKA (reference sequence). The CDR3 is 14 residues long. The CDR3: CSARGIGQLEKLFF. For the CDR3, the DNA is TGCAGTGCTAGAGGGATTGGACAGTTGGAAAAACTGTTTTTT.

The J gene is TRBJ2-3, the V gene TRBV6-1; maybe TRBD2 (5 bases). V was clipped by 8 bases and J by 2 bases, with 14 bases between them. Germline V gene lookup returns CDR1 MNHNS and CDR2 SASEGT. The CDR3 is 14 residues long. The CDR3 sequence: CASSTGIYTDTQYF. The CDR3 DNA reads TGTGCCAGCTCAACGGGGATCTACACAGATACGCAGTATTTT.

This clonotype was recorded a few times. The chain couples TRBV6-5 to TRBJ1-2; D is undetermined. The V end was cut by 2 bases, the J end by 6 bases, with 19 bases between. The CDR3 sequence is 16 residues long. Germline CDR1 and CDR2: MNHEY and SVGAGI. The CDR3 DNA reads TGTGCCAGCAGTTACGATCGCAACGCCCGGCCTAATGGCTACACCTTC. Protein product: CASSYDRNARPNGYTF.

A few counts support this clonotype. The CDR3 loop reads CASRQTSGADTQYF. The CDR3 bases are TGTGCCAGCAGACAGACTAGCGGGGCGGATACGCAGTATTTT. The chain joins TRBV7-9 to TRBJ2-3; 11 nucleotides match TRBD2. Germline V gives CDR1 SEHNR, CDR2 FQNEAQ (reference sequence). CDR3 length: 14 residues. V was pared by 6 bases and J by 6 bases, with 5 bases of the junction left unmatched.

This rearrangement joins TRBV20-1 to TRBJ1-1, with D maybe TRBD1 (5 bases). Germline lookup yields CDR1 DFQATT and CDR2 SNEGSKA (reference sequence). V was pared by 5 bases and J by 0 bases, with 10 bases between. The length of the CDR3 is 13 residues. The CDR3 sequence is CSAGGWVNTEAFF. CDR3 DNA: TGCAGTGCTGGGGGTTGGGTGAACACTGAAGCTTTCTTT.

A few counts support this clonotype. This may be a read error, as it is one base from a much larger clone. The chain combines TRBV10-3 with TRBJ2-7; D not resolved. This CDR3 has 10 amino acids. Germline assignment: CDR1 ENHRY and CDR2 SYGVKD. The V end was cut by 8 bases, the J end by 2 bases, with 4 bases between. The CDR3 loop is CAIGTYEQYF. Written as DNA, the CDR3 is TGTGCCATCGGGACCTACGAGCAGTACTTC.

This clonotype was seen many times. The CDR3 loop reads CASSSTVTGNTIYF. The CDR3 DNA is TGTGCCAGCAGTTCGACTGTAACTGGAAACACCATATATTTT. The chain links TRBV6-5 to TRBJ1-3; D is unresolved. Trimming took off 4 bases at V and 2 bases at J, with 9 bases between the two ends. The germline gives CDR1 MNHEY, CDR2 SVGAGI. This CDR3 has 14 amino acids.

This clonotype was recorded a few times. The rearrangement joins TRBV24-1 to TRBJ2-5; D ambiguous. Germline CDR1 is KGHDR and CDR2 is SFDVKD. The V end lost 4 bases, the J end lost 9 bases, and 14 bases lay between the germline ends. The CDR3 length is 13 residues. CDR3: CATSEQSFSAQYF. The CDR3 nucleotides are TGTGCCACCAGTGAACAATCCTTTTCCGCCCAGTACTTC.

This clonotype was detected a few times. The rearrangement links TRBV29-1 to TRBJ1-3, with no clear D. Per germline, CDR1 SQVTM and CDR2 ANQGSEA. Trimming took 2 bases from V and 0 from J, leaving 5 bases between them. This CDR3 has 13 residues. CDR3 protein: CSVELVSGNTIYF. The CDR3 DNA is TGCAGCGTTGAACTCGTCTCTGGAAACACCATATATTTT.

This clonotype was found a few times. The V and J genes are TRBV11-2 and TRBJ1-1; D gene uncertain. The CDR3 runs to 19 residues. The V end was cut by 3 bases, the J end by 4 bases, with 27 bases between. Germline lookup yields CDR1 SGHAT and CDR2 FQNNGV. The CDR3: CASSLNGGFSGWDRTEAFF. CDR3 DNA: TGTGCCAGCAGCTTGAACGGCGGCTTTTCTGGCTGGGATCGCACTGAAGCTTTCTTT.

This clonotype has just a few counts. This chain connects TRBV12-3 or TRBV12-4 to TRBJ2-6; 8 bases align to TRBD2. V shed 3 bases, J shed 0 bases, and the junction held 10 bases outside the gene matches. This CDR3 is built from 19 residues. The CDR3 is CASSFPSGSLGSGANVLTF. The CDR3 region has the DNA TGTGCCAGCAGTTTCCCTAGCGGGTCTCTCGGCTCTGGGGCCAACGTCCTGACTTTC.